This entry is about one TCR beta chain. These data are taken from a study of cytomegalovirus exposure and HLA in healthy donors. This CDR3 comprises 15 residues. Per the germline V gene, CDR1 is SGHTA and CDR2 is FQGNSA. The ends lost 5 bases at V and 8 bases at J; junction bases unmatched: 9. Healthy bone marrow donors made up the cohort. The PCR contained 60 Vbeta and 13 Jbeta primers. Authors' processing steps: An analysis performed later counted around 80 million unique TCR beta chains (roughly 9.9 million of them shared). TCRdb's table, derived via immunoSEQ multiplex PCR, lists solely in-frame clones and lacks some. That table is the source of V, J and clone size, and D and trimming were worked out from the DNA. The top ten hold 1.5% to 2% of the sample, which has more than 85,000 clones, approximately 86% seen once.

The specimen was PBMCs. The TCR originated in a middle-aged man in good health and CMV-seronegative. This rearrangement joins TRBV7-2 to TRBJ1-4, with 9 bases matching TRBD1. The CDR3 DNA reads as TGTGCCAGCAGCCAAACAGGGGGCCGAGGGGAAAAACTGTTTTTT. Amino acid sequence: CASSQTGGRGEKLFF.